This passage covers 27 T cell receptor beta chains from one sample sequenced in a study of T cells in Graves' hyperthyroidism and ophthalmopathy. Amplified regions were TCR beta CDR3 sequences from RNA transcripts. HTBI primers were the set used in a first-round RT-PCR of the TCR CDR3. TCRdb processed the multiplex PCR reads anew with MiXCR; each CDR3 protein has one entry. The data show about 600,000 distinct CDR3 sequences, around 13% seen once. The sample comprised blood. These receptors were collected from a woman aged 50 to 60 with Graves' ophthalmopathy.

CDR3 residues: CASSQQGVPGELFF. The CDR3 coding sequence is TGCGCCAGCAGCCAACAAGGGGTACCCGGGGAGCTGTTTTTT. V is TRBV4-1 and J is TRBJ2-2, with a possible D match to TRBD1 (5 bases). Trimming pared 2 bases from V and 6 bases from J, leaving 10 bases between. The germline V gene encodes CDR1 MGHRA and CDR2 YSYEKL. The CDR3 extends over 14 amino acids.

This rearrangement joins TRBV12-3 or TRBV12-4 to TRBJ2-2; D is possibly TRBD2 (5 bases). With 2 bases removed from V and 6 bases from J, the gap between germline ends came to 16 bases. The CDR3 totals 16 residues. Here the CDR3 DNA reads TGTGCCAGCAGTTTACTGGCGGGCCAAGGGTCCGGGGAGCTGTTTTTT. Translation gives CASSLLAGQGSGELFF.

The V and J genes are TRBV6-2 or TRBV6-3 and TRBJ2-1, with D perhaps matching TRBD1 or TRBD2 (6 bases each). Germline V gene sequence: CDR1 MNHEY, CDR2 SVGEGT. With 6 bases removed from V and 0 bases from J, the gap between germline ends came to 12 bases. This CDR3 has 15 residues. CDR3 residues: CASRLGGSSYNEQFF. Written as DNA, the CDR3 is TGTGCCAGCAGGCTAGGGGGGAGCTCCTACAATGAGCAGTTCTTC.

This clonotype was observed at least ten times. This chain links TRBV15 with TRBJ1-4, with D possibly TRBD1 on 5 matching bases. Germline lookup yields CDR1 LNHNV and CDR2 YYDKDF (reference sequence). The CDR3 spans 15 residues. The V and J ends lost 7 bases and 7 bases respectively, with 19 bases between them. In nucleotides, the CDR3 is TGTGCCACCAAGGAGGGTTCAGGGTTTACTGAAAAACTGTTTTTT. Translated, it gives CATKEGSGFTEKLFF. The full variable domain, in which reference TRBV15 and TRBJ1-4 provide the parts outside the CDR3, is DAMVIQNPRYQVTQFGKPVTLSCSQTLNHNVMYWYQQKSSQAPKLLFHYYDKDFNNEADTPDNFQSRRPNTSFCFLDIRSPGLGDTAMYLCATKEGSGFTEKLFFGSGTQLSVL.

This clonotype appeared many times. This rearrangement joins TRBV3-1 to TRBJ1-1; D unresolved. Germline CDR1 LGHDT, CDR2 YNNKEL (reference sequence). The CDR3 extends over 13 amino acids. The ends were cut back, 5 bases at V and 6 bases at J, with 13 bases in the middle. Here the CDR3 DNA reads TGTGCCAGCAGCGATCTATTCGGGGCTGAAGCTTTCTTT. It specifies CASSDLFGAEAFF.

This clonotype was counted at least ten times. The chain recombines TRBV5-1 with TRBJ2-1; D remains unclear. The length of the CDR3 is 13 residues. Per germline, CDR1 SGHRS and CDR2 YFSETQ. The ends were cut back, 0 bases at V and 7 bases at J, with 8 bases in the middle. CDR3 coding DNA: TGCGCCAGCAGCTTGGCCCTCGGTAATGAGCAGTTCTTC. This gives the protein CASSLALGNEQFF. Looking up the rest from reference TRBV5-1 and TRBJ2-1 gives the full variable domain: KAGVTQTPRYLIKTRGQQVTLSCSPISGHRSVSWYQQTPGQGLQFLFEYFSETQRNKGNFPGRFSGRQFSNSRSEMNVSTLELGDSALYLCASSLALGNEQFFGPGTRLTVL.

This chain's CDR3 is CASSLEAFGTEAFF. DNA of the CDR3: TGTGCCAGCAGCTTAGAGGCTTTTGGCACTGAAGCTTTCTTT. This chain connects TRBV11-2 to TRBJ1-1, with D uncertain. Between the trimmed V and J ends, which lost 0 bases and 4 bases, there was a span of 9 bases. Germline loops: CDR1 SGHAT, CDR2 FQNNGV. This CDR3 has 14 amino acids.

This clonotype occurred many times. V gene TRBV12-3 or TRBV12-4 combines with J gene TRBJ1-2; D not certain. Trimming cost V 6 bases and J 1 base, with 9 bases left between them. The CDR3 sequence is 13 residues long. Here the CDR3 reads CASRPHSNYGYTF. The CDR3 region has the DNA TGTGCCAGCAGACCCCACAGTAACTATGGCTACACCTTC.

This clonotype was counted many times. This chain connects TRBV7-9 to TRBJ2-7; no firm D call. CDR1 is SEHNR and CDR2 is FQNEAQ in the germline V gene (reference sequence). The CDR3 is 14 residues long. V was cut by 5 bases and J by 0 bases, with 11 bases left in between. As DNA, the CDR3 is TGTGCCAGCAGCGTTAACCCAAACTCCTACGAGCAGTACTTC. It specifies CASSVNPNSYEQYF.

This clonotype was counted many times. This chain uses TRBV10-3 with TRBJ2-6, with 12 bases aligning to TRBD2. Germline trimming cut 4 bases from V and 0 bases from J; bases unmatched to any gene: 4. CDR1 is ENHRY and CDR2 is SYGVKD in the germline V gene. This CDR3 has 18 residues. For the CDR3, the DNA is TGTGCCATCAGTGCCGGACTAGCGGGGAGCTCTGGGGCCAACGTCCTGACTTTC. Amino acids: CAISAGLAGSSGANVLTF.

This clonotype was detected a few times. The chain joins TRBV24-1 to TRBJ2-1, with TRBD2 matching 10 bases. Germline V gene lookup returns CDR1 KGHDR and CDR2 SFDVKD. The V gene end was trimmed by 10 bases and the J gene end by 5 bases; junction bases not matched to a gene: 7. This CDR3 has 14 amino acids. The CDR3 nucleotides are TGTGCCACAAAAGCGGGAGGGCCCCACAATGAGCAGTTCTTC. It translates to CATKAGGPHNEQFF.

The sample holds many counts of this clonotype. V and J are TRBV20-1 and TRBJ2-5; 8 positions match TRBD1. V shed 6 bases and J 5 bases; nucleotides not matched to a gene: 2. Germline V gene data show CDR1 as DFQATT and CDR2 as SNEGSKA (reference sequence). The CDR3 consists of 11 residues. The CDR3 spells CSAHRGETQYF. The DNA for the CDR3 is TGCAGTGCGCACAGGGGGGAGACCCAGTACTTC.

This clonotype has ten or more counts. V is TRBV28 and J is TRBJ2-6, with TRBD1 as a possible D gene (5 bases). The CDR3 runs to 16 residues. Germline assignment: CDR1 MDHEN and CDR2 SYDVKM. Trimming shortened V by 3 bases and J by 1 base, and 10 bases separated the two germline ends. CDR3 region: CASSLHQGSGANVLTF. In DNA form, the CDR3 reads TGTGCCAGCAGTTTGCACCAGGGATCTGGGGCCAACGTCCTGACTTTC.

This clonotype was found a few times. The gene calls are TRBV4-2 and TRBJ2-3; 12 bases are shared with TRBD2. Germline CDR1 and CDR2: LGHNA and YNFKEQ. Losses at the gene ends were 4 bases for V and 4 bases for J; bases not matched to a gene: 6. The CDR3 has 16 residues. In DNA, the CDR3 is TGTGCCAGCAGCCTACCCCTAGCGGGAGGGCCAGATACGCAGTATTTT. It codes for CASSLPLAGGPDTQYF.

This clonotype was counted ten times or more. The chain couples TRBV20-1 to TRBJ1-2; D gene ambiguous. The V gene lost 5 bases and the J gene lost 4 bases, with 23 bases spanning the gap. The CDR3 is 16 residues long. Germline V lookup: CDR1 DFQATT, CDR2 SNEGSKA (reference sequence). The CDR3 here is CSAGPGFFSLFYGYTF. The CDR3 DNA is TGCAGTGCTGGGCCTGGGTTCTTCTCGTTGTTCTATGGCTACACCTTC.

The sample holds many counts of this clonotype. The CDR3 here is CSAVGLAGGSGAYNEQFF. Written as DNA, the CDR3 is TGCAGTGCTGTCGGACTAGCGGGAGGGTCTGGTGCCTACAATGAGCAGTTCTTC. The chain joins TRBV20-1 to TRBJ2-1; TRBD2 matches 15 bases. This CDR3 is 18 amino acids long. Unmatched junction bases numbered 10, after V lost 5 bases and J lost 2 bases. Germline V gene lookup returns CDR1 DFQATT and CDR2 SNEGSKA (reference sequence).

In this sample, this clonotype turned up many times. The chain links TRBV7-2 to TRBJ1-2; 7 bases agree with TRBD1. The CDR3 length is 15 residues. V shed 5 bases and J 3 bases; nucleotides not matched to a gene: 9. CDR1 and CDR2 from the germline V gene are SGHTA and FQGNSA. The CDR3 spells CASSQHRGGDYGYTF. DNA for the CDR3: TGTGCCAGCAGCCAGCACAGGGGTGGTGACTATGGCTACACCTTC.

The chain recombines TRBV11-2 with TRBJ2-7; D not resolved. This CDR3 region has 13 residues. From germline, CDR1 is SGHAT and CDR2 FQNNGV. Trimming shortened V by 5 bases and J by 3 bases, and 11 bases separated the two germline ends. The CDR3 here is CASSPGGNYEQYF. DNA of the CDR3: TGTGCCAGCAGCCCGGGCGGCAACTACGAGCAGTACTTC.

The chain joins TRBV5-1 to TRBJ2-1; no clear D. V was shortened by 0 bases and J by 1 base, with 11 bases between the two germline ends. CDR1 and CDR2 (germline): SGHRS, YFSETQ. The CDR3 consists of 16 residues. CDR3 in amino acids: CASSLVGLGSYNEQFF. The CDR3 region has the DNA TGCGCCAGCAGCTTGGTAGGTTTGGGGTCCTACAATGAGCAGTTCTTC.

This chain uses TRBV15 with TRBJ1-5; D not certain. The CDR3 loop spans 15 amino acids. Trimming cost V 9 bases and J 8 bases, with 23 bases left between them. CDR1 LNHNV and CDR2 YYDKDF come from the germline V gene (reference sequence). The CDR3 sequence is CATSGGLIGWEPQHF. CDR3 in DNA: TGTGCCACTAGCGGCGGATTGATTGGATGGGAGCCCCAGCATTTT.

This clonotype was seen ten or more times. The chain has TRBV12-5 and TRBJ2-2; TRBD1 aligns across 9 bases. Trimming removed 7 bases from V and 1 base from J; junction bases left unmatched: 16. Germline V gene data show CDR1 as LGHNT and CDR2 as FRNRAP. This CDR3 has 19 amino acids. CDR3 amino acids: CASVNVHVRDRVNTGELFF. As DNA, the CDR3 is TGTGCTAGTGTCAACGTGCACGTCCGGGACAGGGTGAACACCGGGGAGCTGTTTTTT.

Of note for this clonotype: A much more abundant neighbour one base away suggests this may be a read error. The rearrangement links TRBV27 to TRBJ1-1; tentatively, D is TRBD1 (5 bases). From germline, CDR1 is MNHEY and CDR2 SMNVEV (reference sequence). This CDR3 region has 13 residues. CDR3 bases: TGTGCCAGCAGTACGCAGGGTGTCACTGAAGCTTCCTTT. Its protein product is CASSTQGVTEASF.

Turning to this clonotype: One end of the junction is discordant with germline, which a read error may explain. The genes are TRBV5-1 and TRBJ2-1, with D hard to call. CDR1 and CDR2 from the germline V gene are SGHRS and YFSETQ. CDR3 size: 18 residues. CDR3 residues: CASSKRYLDVSSYNEQFF. The CDR3 DNA reads as TGTGCCAGCAGCAAACGCTACCTGGACGTTAGCTCCTACAATGAGCAGTTCTTC.

This clonotype showed up many times. The chain uses TRBV20-1 and TRBJ2-7; D is perhaps TRBD1 or TRBD2 (6 bases each). Germline loops: CDR1 DFQATT, CDR2 SNEGSKA (reference sequence). The germline V and J ends were trimmed by 0 bases and 3 bases, with 9 bases remaining between them. This CDR3 is 13 amino acids long. The CDR3 loop reads CSARDRGGYEQYF. Here the CDR3 DNA reads TGCAGTGCTAGAGACAGGGGAGGCTACGAGCAGTACTTC.

CDR3 DNA: TGTGCCAGCAGCCCCTCGGTACGAGCGGGAGGGCTAAACAATGAGCAGTTCTTC. Translation: CASSPSVRAGGLNNEQFF. This rearrangement joins TRBV14 to TRBJ2-1, with 10 nucleotides matching TRBD2. This CDR3 is built from 18 residues. With 4 bases clipped from V and 5 bases from J, the junction kept 14 bases outside the gene matches. The germline V gene encodes CDR1 SGHDN and CDR2 FVKESK.

The chain employs TRBV6-1 and TRBJ2-1, with 9 nucleotides matching TRBD1. Germline V gene sequence: CDR1 MNHNS, CDR2 SASEGT. With 6 bases clipped from V and 4 bases from J, the junction kept 7 bases outside the gene matches. This CDR3 is built from 15 residues. The CDR3 loop reads CASRPRDRVYNEQFF. CDR3 DNA sequence: TGTGCCAGCAGACCCCGGGACAGGGTATACAATGAGCAGTTCTTC.

This clonotype was seen a handful of times. This chain connects TRBV6-1 to TRBJ2-1; 8 positions match TRBD2. V dropped 4 bases and J dropped 9; count of bases not matched to a gene: 5. CDR1 MNHNS and CDR2 SASEGT come from the germline V gene. The CDR3 loop spans 13 amino acids. The CDR3 coding sequence is TGTGCCAGCAGTGGTAGTCGGGGGGGTGAGCAGTTCTTC. Translated: CASSGSRGGEQFF.